These 18 T cell receptor beta chains originate from one sample sequenced in a study of blood T cell repertoires in COVID-19. TCRdb keeps only in-frame clones here, not all; method: immunoSEQ multiplex PCR. The sample holds about 200,000 clones, 84% seen once. Sequencing was performed on peripheral blood. The receptors shown here come from a woman at least 80 years old with COVID-19, enrolled during active disease.

The sample holds a few counts of this clone. The CDR3 sequence is CASSQGGEKLFF. In nucleotides, the CDR3 is TGTGCCAGCAGCCAGGGAGGGGAAAAACTGTTTTTT. V and J are TRBV3-1 (or the pseudogene TRBV3-2) and TRBJ1-4; D is unresolved. The V gene's germline CDR1 is LGHDT and CDR2 YNNKEL (reference sequence). The CDR3 is 12 amino acids. V was pared by 3 bases and J by 8 bases, with 7 bases between.

This chain connects TRBV5-1 to TRBJ2-1, with TRBD2 matching 7 bases. The trim removed 5 bases at V and 10 bases at J, leaving 9 bases unmatched. In germline, CDR1 is SGHRS, CDR2 YFSETQ. This CDR3 contains 13 residues. The CDR3 loop is CASSFQLASEQFF. CDR3 sequence (DNA): TGCGCCAGCAGTTTTCAACTAGCGTCCGAGCAGTTCTTC.

The chain uses TRBV19 and TRBJ2-6; the match to TRBD1 covers 11 bases. This CDR3 comprises 18 residues. Germline loops: CDR1 LNHDA, CDR2 SQIVND (reference sequence). With 2 bases clipped from V and 0 bases from J, the junction kept 3 bases outside the gene matches. The CDR3 coding sequence is TGTGCCAGTAGTATACTAGGACAGGGGGCCTCTGGGGCCAACGTCCTGACTTTC. Encoded protein: CASSILGQGASGANVLTF.

This clone has only a few counts. Distinct nucleotide sequences in the sample also encode this CDR3. The chain links TRBV10-3 to TRBJ1-5; D possibly corresponds to TRBD1 (5 bases). V was pared by 4 bases and J by 4 bases, with 8 bases between. This CDR3 has 13 residues. Germline assignment: CDR1 ENHRY and CDR2 SYGVKD. The CDR3 DNA follows: TGTGCCATCAGTGGGGGACTTAATCAGCCCCAGCATTTT. It yields the protein CAISGGLNQPQHF.

DNA for the CDR3: TGTGCCACCAGAGGTGTCGGGGAAGAGACCCAGTACTTC. Encoded protein: CATRGVGEETQYF. The J gene is TRBJ2-5, the V gene TRBV15; a possible D gene is TRBD2 (5 bases). The CDR3 is 13 amino acids. V gave up 6 bases and J gave up 3 bases, with 11 bases separating them. Germline assignment: CDR1 LNHNV and CDR2 YYDKDF (reference sequence).

The rearrangement joins TRBV9 to TRBJ2-3, with a weak D call TRBD2 (6 bases). Germline lookup yields CDR1 SGDLS and CDR2 YYNGEE. The CDR3 has 14 amino acids. V lost 2 bases, J lost 9 bases, and 16 bases lay in between. CDR3 sequence reads: CASSVGGALKTQYF. DNA for the CDR3: TGTGCCAGCAGCGTTGGAGGGGCCCTTAAGACGCAGTATTTT.

The V gene is TRBV4-1, the J gene TRBJ1-1; D call uncertain. This CDR3 has 21 amino acids. Germline values: CDR1 MGHRA, CDR2 YSYEKL. The V gene lost 1 base and the J gene lost 1 base, with 28 bases spanning the gap. The CDR3: CASSQAISGRGLSPGNTEAFF. The CDR3 region has the DNA TGCGCCAGCAGCCAAGCTATATCGGGAAGAGGCTTATCACCAGGGAACACTGAAGCTTTCTTT.

The chain has TRBV6-5 and TRBJ2-7; TRBD2 aligns across 10 bases. This CDR3 region has 15 residues. CDR1 and CDR2 from the germline V gene are MNHEY and SVGAGI. The V and J ends lost 7 bases and 4 bases, in that order; junction bases with no gene match: 10. The CDR3 reads CASTLWASGSYEQYF. DNA for the CDR3: TGTGCCAGCACCCTTTGGGCTAGCGGGAGTTACGAGCAGTACTTC.

This clone was found a few times. The chain couples TRBV6-5 to TRBJ1-6; no reliable D call. CDR1 is MNHEY and CDR2 is SVGAGI in the germline V gene. The CDR3 is made up of 14 amino acids. The V end lost 10 bases, the J end lost 7 bases, and 17 bases lay between the germline ends. For the CDR3, the DNA is TGTGCCACTGGGGAGGCCCTTGGAAATTCACCCCTCCACTTT. Translation gives CATGEALGNSPLHF.

The V call is TRBV19, the J call TRBJ2-5; D possibly corresponds to TRBD2 (5 bases). V lost 5 bases to trimming and J lost 5 bases, with 15 bases between them. The CDR3 sequence is 14 residues long. Germline V lookup: CDR1 LNHDA, CDR2 SQIVND (reference sequence). This CDR3 reads CASSVSTSGETQYF. In DNA form, the CDR3 reads TGTGCCAGTAGTGTGTCGACATCGGGGGAGACCCAGTACTTC.

The chain recombines TRBV19 with TRBJ2-5; the match to TRBD2 covers 11 bases. CDR1 is LNHDA and CDR2 is SQIVND in the germline V gene (reference sequence). J was trimmed by 1 base and V by 3 bases; bases with no gene match: 7. This CDR3 has 17 residues. The CDR3 DNA follows: TGTGCCAGTAGTATTGGTAGCGGGGGGGCGGCCCAAGAGACCCAGTACTTC. Translating it yields CASSIGSGGAAQETQYF.

This sequence joins TRBV29-1 and TRBJ1-1, with TRBD1 as a possible D gene (6 bases). The V and J ends lost 5 bases and 4 bases respectively, with 20 bases between them. CDR1 is SQVTM, CDR2 ANQGSEA, per germline. The CDR3 length is 15 residues. CDR3 coding DNA: TGCAGCGTTCGATACAGGGCCCCCCGCGGCACTGAAGCTTTCTTT. Translated, it gives CSVRYRAPRGTEAFF.

This rearrangement joins TRBV13 to TRBJ2-2, with D possibly matching TRBD1 (5 bases). The CDR3 spans 14 residues. The ends were cut back, 4 bases at V and 7 bases at J, with 13 bases in the middle. The germline V gene has CDR1 PRHDT and CDR2 FYEKMQ (reference sequence). This CDR3 reads CASSSFRGIGELFF. DNA of the CDR3: TGTGCCAGCAGCTCCTTTAGGGGAATCGGGGAGCTGTTTTTT.

This chain connects TRBV5-1 to TRBJ2-7, with 10 bases aligning to TRBD1. The CDR3 sequence is 13 residues long. Germline V lookup: CDR1 SGHRS, CDR2 YFSETQ. After removal of 4 bases from V and 9 bases from J, the junction contained 7 bases not matched to a gene. DNA of the CDR3: TGCGCCAGCAGCGCCGGGACAGGGGCAGGGCAGTACTTC. It codes for CASSAGTGAGQYF. Full variable domain (outside the CDR3, taken from reference TRBV5-1 and TRBJ2-7): KAGVTQTPRYLIKTRGQQVTLSCSPISGHRSVSWYQQTPGQGLQFLFEYFSETQRNKGNFPGRFSGRQFSNSRSEMNVSTLELGDSALYLCASSAGTGAGQYFGPGTRLTVT.

This chain links TRBV25-1 with TRBJ2-1, with TRBD2 matching over 7 bases. In germline, CDR1 is MGHDK, CDR2 SYGVNS. The CDR3 extends over 14 amino acids. J gave up 0 bases and V 6 bases, and 2 bases lay outside the gene matches. CDR3 sequence: CASRASGSYNEQFF. The CDR3 bases are TGTGCCAGCAGGGCTAGCGGCTCCTACAATGAGCAGTTCTTC. The whole variable domain, filled in from reference TRBV25-1 and TRBJ2-1, reads EADIYQTPRYLVIGTGKKITLECSQTMGHDKMYWYQQDPGMELHLIHYSYGVNSTEKGDLSSESTVSRIRTEHFPLTLESARPSHTSQYLCASRASGSYNEQFFGPGTRLTVL.

J is TRBJ1-5 and V is TRBV6-5, with D perhaps matching TRBD1 (5 bases). Germline CDR1 is MNHEY and CDR2 is SVGAGI. Trimming left V 4 bases short and J 0 bases short, with 10 bases between. This CDR3 has 15 amino acids. The CDR3 DNA follows: TGTGCCAGCAGTTTGGGGGGTTATAGCAATCAGCCCCAGCATTTT. Protein product: CASSLGGYSNQPQHF.

This clone was recorded only once. The chain couples TRBV7-9 to TRBJ2-1; no clear D gene. Germline V gene sequence: CDR1 SEHNR, CDR2 FQNEAQ (reference sequence). This CDR3 region has 12 residues. Trimming stripped 2 bases from V and 8 bases from J, with 7 bases between. Written as DNA, the CDR3 is TGTGCCAGCAGCTTAAGCCTCCATGAGCAGTTCTTC. Translation: CASSLSLHEQFF.

The V gene is TRBV7-8, the J gene TRBJ1-6; 9 bases fit TRBD1. Trimming took 3 bases from V and 6 from J; bases not matched to a gene: 6. Germline values: CDR1 SGHVS, CDR2 FQNEAQ. The CDR3 length is 16 residues. Here the CDR3 DNA reads TGTGCCAGCAGCTTCAGCTCACAGGGGGCTAATTCACCCCTCCACTTT. It translates to CASSFSSQGANSPLHF. Filled out from reference TRBV7-8 and TRBJ1-6, the complete variable domain reads GAGVSQSPRYKVAKRGQDVALRCDPISGHVSLFWYQQALGQGPEFLTYFQNEAQLDKSGLPSDRFFAERPEGSVSTLKIQRTQQEDSAVYLCASSFSSQGANSPLHFGNGTRLTVT.